This TCR beta chain was sequenced for a study of T cell repertoires in cytomegalovirus infection. Background on the study: Matching HLA type and CMV infection were both indicated by public TCR beta signatures.

CDR3 length: 16 residues. Germline CDR1 SGHTA, CDR2 FQGNSA. Trimming took 5 bases from V and 4 from J; bases not matched to a gene: 9. General study results and limits: The response measured ex vivo was dominated by TCR beta clonotypes (HLA-C-restricted and CMV-specific). CMV carriers having the relevant HLA were flagged by cumulative public TCR beta family frequency.

This clonotype was detected a few times. Antigen unknown. In TCRdb, the reads were re-called with MiXCR into one record per CDR3 protein. This sample has 450,000 to 650,000 distinct CDR3 sequences; 26% occur once, and the top ten carry around 14%. Material for sequencing was PBMCs. The chain links TRBV7-2 to TRBJ2-3, with TRBD1 matching 10 bases. This clonotype was obtained from a human donor in good health (CMV status not recorded). Some clones in this sample may be carry-over from other donors' samples. The CDR3 spells CASSQRDRGRSDTQYF. DNA of the CDR3: TGTGCCAGCAGCCAAAGAGACAGGGGGCGATCAGATACGCAGTATTTT.